This T cell receptor beta chain derives from a study of blood T cell repertoires in COVID-19. In the study overall: COVID-19 samples, acute and convalescent, were from the United States, Italy and Spain. PBMCs, B-cell-depleted T cells, or T cells were the source of the cDNA or gDNA that made up the material.

Original processing methods: Using reference gene primer amplification, nucleated cell counts were estimated. The assay was immunoSEQ multiplex PCR, and TCRdb's table has in-frame clones only and misses some. The DNA gave D and trimming, while V, J and clone size come from that table. The repertoire holds roughly 75,000 clones, with roughly 90% as singletons. CDR3 length equals 14 residues. Germline V gives CDR1 MDHEN, CDR2 SYDVKM. V shed 11 bases, J shed 4 bases, and the junction held 8 bases outside the gene matches. This TCR came from a man of 80 years or more in a cohort sampled during active COVID-19. This chain connects TRBV28 to TRBJ1-3; 10 nucleotides line up with TRBD1. What was sequenced was peripheral blood. The CDR3: CAPGGTGVGNTIYF. CDR3 nucleotides: TGTGCCCCGGGGGGGACAGGGGTCGGAAACACCATATATTTT.